This entry describes one T cell receptor beta chain. This sample stems from a study of CD8 T cells in Susac syndrome. Random hexamers were used to reverse transcribe 0.5 to 1 ug of RNA. Amplification of TCR beta CDR3 by immunoSEQ multiplex PCR spanned 54 Vbeta and 13 Jbeta. TCRdb re-derived calls from the immunoSEQ multiplex PCR reads in MiXCR, one entry per CDR3 protein. The sample contains about 180,000 distinct CDR3 sequences, roughly 94% of which appear only once. Trimming removed 3 bases at V and 6 bases at J, with 5 bases between. Germline CDR1 and CDR2: SEHNR and FQNEAQ (reference sequence). CDR3 size: 12 residues. The authors sequenced TCR beta from blood CD8+ and CD4+ T cells. TEMRA cells were FACS-enriched and CD8+ and CD4+ T cells negatively isolated.

The V gene is TRBV7-9, the J gene TRBJ2-2; no reliable D call. Material for sequencing was CD4+ T cells from PBMCs. This TCR was recovered from a human donor with Susac syndrome. CDR3 loop: CASSFTSGELFF. CDR3 coding DNA: TGTGCCAGCAGCTTTACCTCCGGGGAGCTGTTTTTT.